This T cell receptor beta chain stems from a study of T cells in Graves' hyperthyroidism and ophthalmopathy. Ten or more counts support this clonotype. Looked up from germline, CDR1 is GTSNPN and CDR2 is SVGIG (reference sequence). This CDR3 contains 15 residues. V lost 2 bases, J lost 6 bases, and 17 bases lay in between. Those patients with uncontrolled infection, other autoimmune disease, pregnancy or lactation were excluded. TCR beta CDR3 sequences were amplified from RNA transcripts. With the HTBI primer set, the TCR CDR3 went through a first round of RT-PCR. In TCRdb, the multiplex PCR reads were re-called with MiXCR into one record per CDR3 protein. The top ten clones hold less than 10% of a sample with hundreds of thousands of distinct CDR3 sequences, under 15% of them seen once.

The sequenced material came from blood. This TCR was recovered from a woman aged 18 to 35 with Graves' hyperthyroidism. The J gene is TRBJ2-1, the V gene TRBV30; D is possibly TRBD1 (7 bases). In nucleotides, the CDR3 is TGTGCCTGGAGTTGGGGCGCAGGGGGGAGCAATGAGCAGTTCTTC. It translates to CAWSWGAGGSNEQFF.